The source of this T cell receptor beta chain is a study of blood T cell repertoires in COVID-19. Study-level information: Material from acute and convalescent COVID-19 was sourced from the United States, Italy and Spain. Sources were T cells, B-cell-depleted T cells, or PBMCs; the material itself was cDNA or gDNA.

As concerns this clone: A junction boundary mismatches the germline segment, possibly from a read error.

Original analysis: Scientists estimated how many nucleated cells there were by amplifying reference gene primers. Data came from immunoSEQ multiplex PCR; TCRdb stores just in-frame clones and leaves some out. D and trimming were read from the DNA, whereas the V and J calls and clone size are those reported in that table. The sample contains hundreds of thousands of clones, roughly 85% of which appear only once. The CDR3 has 10 residues. The germline V gene encodes CDR1 SGDLS and CDR2 YYNGEE. The TCR comes from a woman in her thirties with active or convalescent COVID-19. The V gene is TRBV9, the J gene TRBJ1-5, with D possibly matching TRBD1 (5 bases). The sequenced material came from peripheral blood. The CDR3 spells CASGGDVKGF. The CDR3 coding sequence is TGTGCCTCCGGAGGGGACGTAAAGGGTTTT.